One and the same sample provided the 23 T cell receptor beta chains below, sequenced in a study of CXCR3-negative and CXCR3-positive naive CD8 T cells. Antigens for these TCRs are unknown. Notes on the study in general: CXCR3-positive naive cells had TRB CDR3s that were more hydrophobic than CXCR3-negative naive cells had.

5' RACE with UMI labels generated the TRB cDNA libraries. No DNA is given; TCRdb re-called the 5' RACE reads and lists each CDR3 protein once. Its table records about 98,000 distinct CDR3 sequences. The sequenced sample consisted of naive CXCR3+ CD8+ T cells from blood. The subset is: CD45RO-CCR7+CD27+CD95- naive CD8+ T cells expressing CXCR3 (TNR3+). Every receptor here comes from a human donor in good health. Some clones in this sample may be carry-over from other donors' samples.

This chain connects TRBV29-1 to TRBJ2-2; TCRdb's D call, TRBD2, is unchecked because there is no DNA. The CDR3 consists of 14 residues. Germline-derived CDR1 and CDR2 are SQVTM and ANQGSEA. The CDR3 loop is CSGQGTSNTGELFF.

The rearrangement uses TRBV7-8 and TRBJ2-7; TCRdb's assignment of TRBD2 cannot be checked, as there is no DNA. The CDR3 covers 15 residues. The germline CDR1 and CDR2 sequences are SGHVS and FQNEAQ. The CDR3 here is CASSEERGLSYEQYF.

This sequence joins TRBV29-1 and TRBJ2-5; the TCRdb D gene call, TRBD1, has no DNA to confirm it. CDR3 length: 17 amino acids. Germline-derived CDR1 and CDR2 are SQVTM and ANQGSEA. The CDR3 region is CSVEVVIGAGTAETQYF.

The chain uses TRBV10-3 and TRBJ2-1; TCRdb gives TRBD2 as the D gene, but with no DNA this cannot be confirmed. This CDR3 has 15 residues. Germline lookup yields CDR1 ENHRY and CDR2 SYGVKD. CDR3 residues: CAINSNGLVLNEQFF.

The chain carries TRBV5-1 and TRBJ2-2. Germline values: CDR1 SGHRS, CDR2 YFSETQ. The CDR3 is 15 residues long. The CDR3 here is CASSLEDDSTGELFF.

This chain connects TRBV12-3 or TRBV12-4 to TRBJ2-7; the TRBD1 assignment by TCRdb is unverifiable without DNA. The CDR3 is made up of 12 amino acids. The chain's CDR3 is CASRQVPYEQYF.

This chain uses TRBV7-3 with TRBJ2-3. Germline CDR1 is SGHTA and CDR2 is FQGTGA. The length of the CDR3 is 12 residues. The CDR3 sequence is CASSFFADTQYF.

This chain uses TRBV4-3 with TRBJ2-7. The CDR3 covers 13 residues. The germline CDR1 and CDR2 sequences are LGHNA and YSLEER. CDR3 in amino acids: CASSPYSYYEQYF.

This chain links TRBV5-6 with TRBJ2-7; TCRdb calls TRBD1, which cannot be checked without DNA. This CDR3 comprises 16 residues. Germline V CDR1 and CDR2: SGHDT, YYEEEE. The CDR3 region is CASSLDLGRTSYEQYF.

J is TRBJ2-7 and V is TRBV19; TCRdb lists TRBD1, though no DNA is available to test this call. Germline lookup yields CDR1 LNHDA and CDR2 SQIVND (reference sequence). This CDR3 is 18 amino acids long. The CDR3 region is CASSRSPYKKDRSYEQYF.

V usage is TRBV29-1 and J usage is TRBJ2-1; TCRdb's D call of TRBD2 is untestable without DNA. The CDR3 totals 13 residues. CDR1 is SQVTM, CDR2 ANQGSEA, per germline. The CDR3 region is CSVALANYNEQFF.

This chain joins TRBV29-1 and TRBJ2-3; TCRdb outputs TRBD1, but without DNA this stays unchecked. This CDR3 is built from 12 residues. Germline CDR1 reads SQVTM; CDR2 reads ANQGSEA. CDR3 sequence: CSARTFSDTQYF.

The chain recombines TRBV4-3 with TRBJ2-5; TCRdb designates TRBD2, a call that cannot be tested without DNA. This CDR3 is 17 amino acids long. In germline, CDR1 is LGHNA, CDR2 YSLEER. CDR3 sequence reads: CASSQDGGGAGWATQYF.

This chain connects TRBV6-6 to TRBJ2-3; TCRdb returns TRBD1, unconfirmable since there is no DNA. CDR1 MNHNY and CDR2 SVGAGI come from the germline V gene (reference sequence). This CDR3 spans 14 amino acids. This CDR3 is CASSYSQGSDTQYF.

This chain uses TRBV25-1 with TRBJ2-7; checking the TCRdb D call of TRBD1 is not possible without DNA. The germline gives CDR1 MGHDK, CDR2 SYGVNS. The CDR3 loop spans 13 amino acids. The CDR3 sequence is CASRDPTGVEQYF.

This chain uses TRBV7-2 with TRBJ1-5. This CDR3 is 14 amino acids long. Germline CDR1 is SGHTA and CDR2 is FQGNSA. CDR3 residues: CASSLVDGNQPQHF.

The V call is TRBV3-1, the J call TRBJ2-3; TCRdb picks TRBD2, but there is no DNA to check that call. Germline V gene lookup returns CDR1 LGHDT and CDR2 YNNKEL (reference sequence). The CDR3 consists of 17 residues. The chain's CDR3 is CASSQGTSGGMTDTQYF.

The chain combines TRBV3-1 with TRBJ2-5; TCRdb's D call of TRBD2 is untestable without DNA. The CDR3 spans 18 residues. CDR1 and CDR2 from the germline V gene are LGHDT and YNNKEL (reference sequence). The CDR3 sequence: CASSQVSIQRGWKETQYF.

The chain joins TRBV7-6 to TRBJ2-3; TCRdb reports TRBD2, a call that lacks DNA to check it against. CDR1 SGHVS and CDR2 FNYEAQ come from the germline V gene. The CDR3 sequence is 16 residues long. CDR3 loop: CASSLEGLAGPDTQYF.

This chain links TRBV10-3 with TRBJ2-4. Germline V gives CDR1 ENHRY, CDR2 SYGVKD. The CDR3 spans 15 residues. The CDR3 reads CAISETKLAKNIQYF.

This chain uses TRBV6-2 or TRBV6-3 with TRBJ2-1; TCRdb indicates TRBD2, and absent DNA this call remains unverified. This CDR3 region has 15 residues. Germline V gene lookup returns CDR1 MNHEY and CDR2 SVGEGT. The CDR3 region is CASSYLTGPYNEQFF.

V and J are TRBV7-2 and TRBJ1-4; TCRdb indicates TRBD1, and absent DNA this call remains unverified. From germline, CDR1 is SGHTA and CDR2 FQGNSA. CDR3 size: 15 residues. CDR3 sequence reads: CASSLAGQINEKLFF.

The chain employs TRBV2 and TRBJ2-3; without DNA, the TCRdb call of TRBD1 cannot be checked. The CDR3 contains 15 residues. From germline, CDR1 is SNHLY and CDR2 FYNNEI. The CDR3 protein is CASGENPGIGDTQYF. Variable domain in full (rest from reference TRBV2 and TRBJ2-3): EPEVTQTPSHQVTQMGQEVILRCVPISNHLYFYWYRQILGQKVEFLVSFYNNEISEKSEIFDDQFSVERPDGSNFTLKIRSTKLEDSAMYFCASGENPGIGDTQYFGPGTRLTVL.